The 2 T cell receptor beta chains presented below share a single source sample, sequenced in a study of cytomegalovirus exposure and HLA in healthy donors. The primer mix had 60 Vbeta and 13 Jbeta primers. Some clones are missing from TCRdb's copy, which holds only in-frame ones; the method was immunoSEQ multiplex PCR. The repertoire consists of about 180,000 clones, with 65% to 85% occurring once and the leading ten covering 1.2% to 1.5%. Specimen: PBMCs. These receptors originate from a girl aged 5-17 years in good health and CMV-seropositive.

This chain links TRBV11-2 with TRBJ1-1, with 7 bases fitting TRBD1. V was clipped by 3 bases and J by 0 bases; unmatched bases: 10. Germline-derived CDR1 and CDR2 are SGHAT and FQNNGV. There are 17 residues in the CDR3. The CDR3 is CASSFTGAGTMNTEAFF. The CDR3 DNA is TGTGCCAGCAGCTTTACAGGGGCAGGGACCATGAACACTGAAGCTTTCTTT.

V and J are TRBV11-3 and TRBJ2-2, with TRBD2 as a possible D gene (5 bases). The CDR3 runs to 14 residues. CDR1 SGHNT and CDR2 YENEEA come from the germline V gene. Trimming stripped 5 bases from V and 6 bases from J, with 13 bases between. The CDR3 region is CASSQSWESGELFF. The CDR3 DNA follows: TGTGCCAGCAGCCAGAGCTGGGAGTCCGGGGAGCTGTTTTTT.